Each of the 9 T cell receptor beta chains below was sequenced from the same sample in a study of shared clonotypes between healthy human individuals. Repertoires were generated with immunoSEQ multiplex PCR, while TCRdb's copy carries only in-frame clones and drops some. This table has about 600,000 clones, around 97% appearing once. The specimen was naive CD4+ T cells sorted from blood. The sample's subset: CD45RA+ positively selected. The receptors come from a woman in her 30s in good health.

J is TRBJ2-7 and V is TRBV2; D remains unclear. The CDR3 extends over 12 amino acids. V was pared by 9 bases and J by 4 bases, with 13 bases between. Per germline, CDR1 SNHLY and CDR2 FYNNEI. The DNA for the CDR3 is TGTGCCAGACTCGGTCTGATGTACGAGCAGTACTTC. Its protein is CARLGLMYEQYF. Variable domain in full (rest from reference TRBV2 and TRBJ2-7): EPEVTQTPSHQVTQMGQEVILRCVPISNHLYFYWYRQILGQKVEFLVSFYNNEISEKSEIFDDQFSVERPDGSNFTLKIRSTKLEDSAMYFCARLGLMYEQYFGPGTRLTVT.

The gene calls are TRBV29-1 and TRBJ1-1; D is perhaps TRBD1 (6 bases). The V end was cut by 5 bases, the J end by 7 bases, with 23 bases between. The length of the CDR3 is 15 residues. CDR1 and CDR2 (germline): SQVTM, ANQGSEA. CDR3 coding DNA: TGCAGCGTTCGGGTGGACAGTGCTCCTTCACGTGAAGCTTTCTTT. Its translation is CSVRVDSAPSREAFF.

The chain links TRBV28 to TRBJ1-2; D is undetermined. Trimming stripped 6 bases from V and 0 bases from J, with 8 bases between. From germline, CDR1 is MDHEN and CDR2 SYDVKM. The CDR3 totals 13 residues. DNA of the CDR3: TGTGCCAGCAGAGCAGGTCCTAACTATGGCTACACCTTC. Protein product: CASRAGPNYGYTF.

Notes on this clone: A read error may produce the germline difference seen at one junction end. This chain joins TRBV5-4 and TRBJ2-1; TRBD1 matches 7 bases. CDR1 is SGHNT and CDR2 is YYREEE in the germline V gene (reference sequence). The CDR3 runs 13 residues. For the CDR3, the DNA is TGTGCCAGCAGCGTGACAGGGTACATTGAGCAGTTCTTC. Amino acid sequence: CASSVTGYIEQFF.

The chain links TRBV11-3 to TRBJ2-2; no clear D gene. From germline, CDR1 is SGHNT and CDR2 YENEEA. The CDR3 has 11 residues. Trimming cost V 5 bases and J 5 bases, with 3 bases left between them. CDR3 region: CASSLTGELFF. CDR3 nucleotide sequence: TGTGCCAGCAGCCTAACCGGGGAGCTGTTTTTT.

The V call is TRBV6-4, the J call TRBJ1-2; D gene ambiguous. CDR1 and CDR2 from the germline V gene are MRHNA and SNTAGT. The CDR3 runs to 15 residues. V was trimmed by 2 bases and J by 4 bases, leaving 14 bases between them. The chain's CDR3 is CASSDTRRRPYGYTF. The CDR3 coding sequence is TGTGCCAGCAGTGACACGCGACGGCGTCCCTATGGCTACACCTTC.

The chain carries TRBV5-1 and TRBJ1-5; perhaps TRBD1 as D (5 bases). CDR1 and CDR2 from the germline V gene are SGHRS and YFSETQ. With 0 bases removed from V and 3 bases from J, the gap between germline ends came to 10 bases. The CDR3 spans 15 residues. CDR3 bases: TGCGCCAGCAGCTTGGAAGGGGTTAACAATCAGCCCCAGCATTTT. Translated, it gives CASSLEGVNNQPQHF.

This rearrangement joins TRBV7-8 to TRBJ1-3, with 10 bases matching TRBD1. This CDR3 contains 19 residues. The ends lost 2 bases at V and 0 bases at J; junction bases unmatched: 10. Germline values: CDR1 SGHVS, CDR2 FQNEAQ. CDR3 sequence: CASSLIDRGLRISGNTIYF. CDR3 coding DNA: TGTGCCAGCAGCTTAATTGACAGGGGGCTTCGCATCTCTGGAAACACCATATATTTT.

The V and J genes are TRBV11-2 and TRBJ2-7; 12 positions match TRBD2. The trim removed 5 bases at V and 0 bases at J, leaving 11 bases unmatched. Per germline, CDR1 SGHAT and CDR2 FQNNGV. The CDR3 has 18 amino acids. CDR3 sequence reads: CASSVTSGRPRSSYEQYF. The CDR3 DNA follows: TGTGCCAGCAGCGTCACTAGCGGGAGGCCCAGGAGCTCCTACGAGCAGTACTTC.